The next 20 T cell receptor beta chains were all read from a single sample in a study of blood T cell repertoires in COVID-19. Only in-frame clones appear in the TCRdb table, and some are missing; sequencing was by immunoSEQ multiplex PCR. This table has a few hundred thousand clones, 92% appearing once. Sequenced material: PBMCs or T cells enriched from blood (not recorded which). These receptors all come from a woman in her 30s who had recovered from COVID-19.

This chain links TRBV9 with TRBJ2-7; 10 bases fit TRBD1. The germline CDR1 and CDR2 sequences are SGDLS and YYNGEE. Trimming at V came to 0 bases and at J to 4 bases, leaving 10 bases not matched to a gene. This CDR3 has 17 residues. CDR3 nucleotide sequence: TGTGCCAGCAGCGTAGGGACGGGACAGGGGTTCGGGTACGAGCAGTACTTC. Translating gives CASSVGTGQGFGYEQYF.

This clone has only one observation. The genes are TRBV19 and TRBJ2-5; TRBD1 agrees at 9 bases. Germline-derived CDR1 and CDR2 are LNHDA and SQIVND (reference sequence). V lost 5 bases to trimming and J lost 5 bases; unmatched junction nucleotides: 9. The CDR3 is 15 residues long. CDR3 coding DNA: TGTGCCAGTAGTGTCGCACAGGGGGCGGGTGAGACCCAGTACTTC. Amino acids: CASSVAQGAGETQYF. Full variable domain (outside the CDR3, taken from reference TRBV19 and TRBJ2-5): DGGITQSPKYLFRKEGQNVTLSCEQNLNHDAMYWYRQDPGQGLRLIYYSQIVNDFQKGDIAEGYSVSREKKESFPLTVTSAQKNPTAFYLCASSVAQGAGETQYFGPGTRLLVL.

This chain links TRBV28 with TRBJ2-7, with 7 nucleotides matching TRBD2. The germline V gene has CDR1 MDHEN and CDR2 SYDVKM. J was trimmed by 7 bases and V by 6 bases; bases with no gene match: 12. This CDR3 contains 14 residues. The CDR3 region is CASSLRGGSREQYF. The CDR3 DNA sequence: TGTGCCAGCAGCTTAAGGGGCGGGAGTAGGGAGCAGTACTTC.

The CDR3 region has the DNA TGTGCCAGCAGCTTCCTAGCGGGAGGGCCCGAGGGCGAGCAGTACTTC. This codes for CASSFLAGGPEGEQYF. The chain carries TRBV5-4 and TRBJ2-7; 12 nucleotides align to TRBD2. Germline-derived CDR1 and CDR2 are SGHNT and YYREEE (reference sequence). V shed 2 bases, J shed 6 bases, and the junction held 9 bases outside the gene matches. The CDR3 covers 16 residues.

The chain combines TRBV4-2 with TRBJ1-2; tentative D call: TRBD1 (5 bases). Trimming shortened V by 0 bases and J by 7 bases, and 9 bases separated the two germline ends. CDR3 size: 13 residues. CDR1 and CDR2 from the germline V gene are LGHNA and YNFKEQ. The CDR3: CASSQDRVTGYTF. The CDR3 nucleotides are TGTGCCAGCAGCCAAGACAGGGTCACTGGCTACACCTTC.

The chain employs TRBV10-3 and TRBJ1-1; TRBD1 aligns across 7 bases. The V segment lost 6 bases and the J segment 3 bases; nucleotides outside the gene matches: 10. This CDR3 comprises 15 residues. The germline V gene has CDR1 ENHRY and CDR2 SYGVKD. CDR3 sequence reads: CAISETGAWDTEAFF. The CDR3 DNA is TGTGCCATCAGCGAAACAGGGGCCTGGGACACTGAAGCTTTCTTT.

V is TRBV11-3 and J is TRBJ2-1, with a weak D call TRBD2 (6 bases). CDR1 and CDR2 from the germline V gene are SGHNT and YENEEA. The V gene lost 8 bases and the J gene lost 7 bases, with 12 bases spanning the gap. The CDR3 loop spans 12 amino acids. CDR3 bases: TGTGCCAGCGCGACTAGTGGTAATGAGCAGTTCTTC. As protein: CASATSGNEQFF.

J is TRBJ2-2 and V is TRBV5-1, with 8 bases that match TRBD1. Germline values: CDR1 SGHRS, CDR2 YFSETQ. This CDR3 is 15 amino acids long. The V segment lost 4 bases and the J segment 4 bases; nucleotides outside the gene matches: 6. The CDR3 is CASSRGQARTGELFF. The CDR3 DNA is TGCGCCAGCAGCAGGGGACAGGCACGCACCGGGGAGCTGTTTTTT. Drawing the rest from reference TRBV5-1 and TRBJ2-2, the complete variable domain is KAGVTQTPRYLIKTRGQQVTLSCSPISGHRSVSWYQQTPGQGLQFLFEYFSETQRNKGNFPGRFSGRQFSNSRSEMNVSTLELGDSALYLCASSRGQARTGELFFGEGSRLTVL.

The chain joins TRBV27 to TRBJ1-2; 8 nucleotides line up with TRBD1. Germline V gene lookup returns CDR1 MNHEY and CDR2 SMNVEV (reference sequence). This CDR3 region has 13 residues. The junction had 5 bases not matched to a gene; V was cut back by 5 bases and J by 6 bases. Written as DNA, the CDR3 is TGTGCCAGCAGTCCGCGGACAGGGCATGGCTACACCTTC. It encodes CASSPRTGHGYTF.

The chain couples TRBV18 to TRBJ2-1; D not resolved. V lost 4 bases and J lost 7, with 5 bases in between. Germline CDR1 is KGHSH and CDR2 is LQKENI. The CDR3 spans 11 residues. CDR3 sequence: CASSLENEQFF. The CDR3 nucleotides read TGTGCCAGCTCACTCGAGAATGAGCAGTTCTTC.

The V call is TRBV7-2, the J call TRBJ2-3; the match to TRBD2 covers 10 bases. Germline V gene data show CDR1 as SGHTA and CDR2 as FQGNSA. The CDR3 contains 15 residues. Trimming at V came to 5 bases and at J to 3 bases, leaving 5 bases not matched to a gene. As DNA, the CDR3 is TGTGCCAGCAGCCCAGCTAGCGGGAGTACAGATACGCAGTATTTT. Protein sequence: CASSPASGSTDTQYF.

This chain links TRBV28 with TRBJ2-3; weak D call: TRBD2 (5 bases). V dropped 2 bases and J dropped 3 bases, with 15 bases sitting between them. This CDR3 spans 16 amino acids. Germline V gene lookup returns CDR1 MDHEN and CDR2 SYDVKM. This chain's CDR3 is CASSLNPSGLTDTQYF. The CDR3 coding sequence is TGTGCCAGCAGTTTAAACCCGTCGGGATTGACAGATACGCAGTATTTT.

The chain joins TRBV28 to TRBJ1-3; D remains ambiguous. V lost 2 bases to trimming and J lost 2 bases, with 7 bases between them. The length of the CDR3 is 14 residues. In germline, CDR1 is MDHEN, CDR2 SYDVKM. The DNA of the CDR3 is TGTGCCAGCAGTTTAGGCGGAACTGGAAACACCATATATTTT. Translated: CASSLGGTGNTIYF.

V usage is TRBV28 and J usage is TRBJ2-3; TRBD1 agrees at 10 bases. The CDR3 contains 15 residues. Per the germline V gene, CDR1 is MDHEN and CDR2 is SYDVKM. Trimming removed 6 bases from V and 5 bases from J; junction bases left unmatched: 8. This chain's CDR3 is CASRETGGRIDTQYF. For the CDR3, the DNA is TGTGCCAGCAGGGAGACAGGGGGCAGGATAGATACGCAGTATTTT.

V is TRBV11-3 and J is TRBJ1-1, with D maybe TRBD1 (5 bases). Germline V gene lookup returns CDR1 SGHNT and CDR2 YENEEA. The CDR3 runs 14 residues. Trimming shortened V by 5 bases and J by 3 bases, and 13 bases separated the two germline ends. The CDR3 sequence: CASSQAQGYTEAFF. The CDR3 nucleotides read TGTGCCAGCAGCCAAGCTCAGGGTTACACTGAAGCTTTCTTT.

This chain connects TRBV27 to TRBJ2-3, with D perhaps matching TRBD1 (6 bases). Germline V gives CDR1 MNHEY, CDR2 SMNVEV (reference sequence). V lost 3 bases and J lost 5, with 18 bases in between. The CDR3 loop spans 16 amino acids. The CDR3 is CASSFTGRSFGDTQYF. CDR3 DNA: TGTGCCAGCAGTTTCACAGGGCGGTCTTTTGGAGATACGCAGTATTTT.

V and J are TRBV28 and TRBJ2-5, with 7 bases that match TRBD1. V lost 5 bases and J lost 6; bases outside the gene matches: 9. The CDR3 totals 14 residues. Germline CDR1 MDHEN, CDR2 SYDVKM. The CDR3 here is CASSDTGVAKTQYF. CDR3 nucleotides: TGTGCCAGCAGTGACACAGGGGTCGCGAAGACCCAGTACTTC.

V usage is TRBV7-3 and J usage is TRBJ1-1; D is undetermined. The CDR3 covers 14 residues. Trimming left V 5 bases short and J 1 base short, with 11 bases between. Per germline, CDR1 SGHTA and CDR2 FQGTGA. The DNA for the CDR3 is TGTGCCAGCAGCGATGGGAGGACGAACACTGAAGCTTTCTTT. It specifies CASSDGRTNTEAFF.

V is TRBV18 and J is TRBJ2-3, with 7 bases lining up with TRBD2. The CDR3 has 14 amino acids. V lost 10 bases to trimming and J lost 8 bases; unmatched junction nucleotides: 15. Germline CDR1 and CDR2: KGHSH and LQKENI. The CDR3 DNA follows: TGTGCCACCCTAACTAGCGCCTCATTGGGTACGCAGTATTTT. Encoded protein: CATLTSASLGTQYF.

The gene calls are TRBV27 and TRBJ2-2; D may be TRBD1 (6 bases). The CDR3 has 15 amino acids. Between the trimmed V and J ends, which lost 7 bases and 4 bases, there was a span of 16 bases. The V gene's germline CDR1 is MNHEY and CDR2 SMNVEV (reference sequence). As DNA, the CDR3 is TGTGCCAGCAACTTAAGGGGGAGCAGCACCGGGGAGCTGTTTTTT. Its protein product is CASNLRGSSTGELFF.